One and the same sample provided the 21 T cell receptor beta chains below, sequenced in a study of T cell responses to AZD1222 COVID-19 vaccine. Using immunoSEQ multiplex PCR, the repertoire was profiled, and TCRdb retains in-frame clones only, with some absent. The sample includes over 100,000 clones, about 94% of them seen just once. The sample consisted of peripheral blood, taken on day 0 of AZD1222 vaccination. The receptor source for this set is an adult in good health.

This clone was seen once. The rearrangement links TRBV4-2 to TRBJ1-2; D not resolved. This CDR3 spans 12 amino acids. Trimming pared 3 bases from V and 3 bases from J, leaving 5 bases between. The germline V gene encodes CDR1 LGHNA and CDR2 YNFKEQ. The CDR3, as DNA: TGTGCCAGCAGCCAGAGATACTATGGCTACACCTTC. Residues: CASSQRYYGYTF.

The CDR3 sequence: CASRGLAGVGETQYF. The CDR3 nucleotides read TGCGCCAGCAGGGGACTAGCGGGAGTGGGAGAGACCCAGTACTTC. V gene TRBV4-1 combines with J gene TRBJ2-5; TRBD2 matches at 14 bases. The CDR3 contains 15 residues. CDR1 and CDR2 (germline): MGHRA, YSYEKL. The V segment lost 6 bases and the J segment 4 bases; nucleotides outside the gene matches: 4.

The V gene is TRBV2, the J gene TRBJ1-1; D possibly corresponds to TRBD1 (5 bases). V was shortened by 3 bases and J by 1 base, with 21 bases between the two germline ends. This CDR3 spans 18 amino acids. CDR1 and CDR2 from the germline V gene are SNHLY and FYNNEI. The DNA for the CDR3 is TGTGCCAGCAGTGATTTGGCCCAGGGAATTCTGGGGAACACTGAAGCTTTCTTT. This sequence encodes CASSDLAQGILGNTEAFF.

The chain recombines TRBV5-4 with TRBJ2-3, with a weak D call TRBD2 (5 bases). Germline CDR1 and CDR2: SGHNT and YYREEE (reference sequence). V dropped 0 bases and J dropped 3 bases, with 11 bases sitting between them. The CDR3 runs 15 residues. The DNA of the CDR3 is TGTGCCAGCAGCTTGGCCGCGGGCCTAACAGATACGCAGTATTTT. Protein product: CASSLAAGLTDTQYF.

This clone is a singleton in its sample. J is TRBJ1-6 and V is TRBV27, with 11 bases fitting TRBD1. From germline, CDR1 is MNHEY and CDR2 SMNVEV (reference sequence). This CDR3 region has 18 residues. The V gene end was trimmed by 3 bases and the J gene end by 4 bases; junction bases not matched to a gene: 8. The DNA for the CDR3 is TGTGCCAGCAGTTTGTCTGGGACAGGGGGAAGGTATAATTCACCCCTCCACTTT. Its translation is CASSLSGTGGRYNSPLHF.

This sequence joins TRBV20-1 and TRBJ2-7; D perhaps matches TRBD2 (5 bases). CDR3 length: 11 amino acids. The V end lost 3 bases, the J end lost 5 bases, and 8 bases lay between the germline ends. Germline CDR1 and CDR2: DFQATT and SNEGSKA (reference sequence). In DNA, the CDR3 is TGCAGTGCTAGTTTACTAGACGAGCAGTACTTC. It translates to CSASLLDEQYF.

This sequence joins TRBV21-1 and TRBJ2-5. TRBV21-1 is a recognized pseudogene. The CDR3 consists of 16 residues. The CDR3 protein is CAKTLLWDVVQETQYF. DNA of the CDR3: TGTGCCAAAACCCTTTTGTGGGACGTCGTTCAAGAGACCCAGTACTTC.

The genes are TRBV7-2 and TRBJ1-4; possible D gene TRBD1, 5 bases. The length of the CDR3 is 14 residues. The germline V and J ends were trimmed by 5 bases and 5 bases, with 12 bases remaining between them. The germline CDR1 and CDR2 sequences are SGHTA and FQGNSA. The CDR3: CASSPGGTNEKLFF. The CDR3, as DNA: TGTGCCAGCAGCCCTGGGGGTACCAATGAAAAACTGTTTTTT.

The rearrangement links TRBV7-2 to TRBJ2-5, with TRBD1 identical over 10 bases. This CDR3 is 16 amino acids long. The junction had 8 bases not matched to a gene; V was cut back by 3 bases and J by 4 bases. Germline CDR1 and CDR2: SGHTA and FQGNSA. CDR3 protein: CASSLASRDRGETQYF. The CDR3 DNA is TGTGCCAGCAGCTTGGCGTCCCGGGACAGGGGAGAGACCCAGTACTTC. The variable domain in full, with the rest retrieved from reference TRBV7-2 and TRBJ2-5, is GAGVSQSPSNKVTEKGKDVELRCDPISGHTALYWYRQSLGQGLEFLIYFQGNSAPDKSGLPSDRFSAERTGGSVSTLTIQRTQQEDSAVYLCASSLASRDRGETQYFGPGTRLLVL.

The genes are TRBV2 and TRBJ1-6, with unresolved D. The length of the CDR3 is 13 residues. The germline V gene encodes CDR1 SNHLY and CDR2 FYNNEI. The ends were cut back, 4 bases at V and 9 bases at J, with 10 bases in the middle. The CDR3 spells CASSAEHGSPLHF. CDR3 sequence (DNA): TGTGCCAGCAGTGCGGAGCATGGTTCACCCCTCCACTTT.

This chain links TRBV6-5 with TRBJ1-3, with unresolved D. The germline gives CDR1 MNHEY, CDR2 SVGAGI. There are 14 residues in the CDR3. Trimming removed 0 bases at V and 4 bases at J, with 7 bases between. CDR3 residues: CASSYSGVGNTIYF. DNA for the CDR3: TGTGCCAGCAGTTACTCGGGCGTAGGAAACACCATATATTTT.

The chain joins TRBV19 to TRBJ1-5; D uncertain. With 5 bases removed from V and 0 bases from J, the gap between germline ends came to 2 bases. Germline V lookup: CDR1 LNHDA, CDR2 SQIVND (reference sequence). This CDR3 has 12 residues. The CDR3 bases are TGTGCCAGTAGTTATAGCAATCAGCCCCAGCATTTT. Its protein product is CASSYSNQPQHF.

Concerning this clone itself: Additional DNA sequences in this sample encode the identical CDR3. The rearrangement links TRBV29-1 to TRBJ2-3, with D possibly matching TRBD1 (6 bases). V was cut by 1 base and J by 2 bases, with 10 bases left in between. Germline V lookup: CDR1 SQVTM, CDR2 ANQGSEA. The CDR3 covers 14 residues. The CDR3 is CSVEGQGYTDTQYF. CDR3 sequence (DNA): TGCAGCGTTGAAGGCCAGGGGTACACAGATACGCAGTATTTT.

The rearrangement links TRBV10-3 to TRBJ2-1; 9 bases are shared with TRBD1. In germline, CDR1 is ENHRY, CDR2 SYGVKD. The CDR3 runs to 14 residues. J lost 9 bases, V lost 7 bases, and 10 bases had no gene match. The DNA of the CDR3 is TGTGCCATCAATAGTCAGGGGACAGGGTTTGAGCAGTTCTTC. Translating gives CAINSQGTGFEQFF.

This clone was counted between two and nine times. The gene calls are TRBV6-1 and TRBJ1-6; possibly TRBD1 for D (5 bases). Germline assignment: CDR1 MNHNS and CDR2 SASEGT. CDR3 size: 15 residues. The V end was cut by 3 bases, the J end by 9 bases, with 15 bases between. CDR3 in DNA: TGTGCCAGCAGTGACCGGGGGGGGTGGAGTTCACCCCTCCACTTT. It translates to CASSDRGGWSSPLHF.

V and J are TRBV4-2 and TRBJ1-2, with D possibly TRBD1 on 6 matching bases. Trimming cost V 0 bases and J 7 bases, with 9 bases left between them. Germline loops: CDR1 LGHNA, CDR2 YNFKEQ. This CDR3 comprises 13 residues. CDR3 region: CASSQEGAGGYTF. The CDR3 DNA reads TGTGCCAGCAGCCAAGAGGGGGCCGGTGGCTACACCTTC.

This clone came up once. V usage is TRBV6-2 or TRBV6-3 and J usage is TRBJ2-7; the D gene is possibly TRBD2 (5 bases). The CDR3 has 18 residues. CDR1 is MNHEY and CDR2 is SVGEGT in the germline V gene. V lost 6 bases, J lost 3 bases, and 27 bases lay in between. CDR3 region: CASSRPWTPVEYDYEQYF. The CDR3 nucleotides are TGTGCCAGCAGCCGACCTTGGACTCCCGTGGAATACGACTACGAGCAGTACTTC.

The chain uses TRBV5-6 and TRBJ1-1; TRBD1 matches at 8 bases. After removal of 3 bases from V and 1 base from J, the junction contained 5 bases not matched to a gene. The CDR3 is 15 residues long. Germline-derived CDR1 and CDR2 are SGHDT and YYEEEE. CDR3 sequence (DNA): TGTGCCAGCAGCTCCCTACAGGGGGGGAACACTGAAGCTTTCTTT. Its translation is CASSSLQGGNTEAFF.

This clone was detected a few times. The CDR3 coding sequence is TGTGCCAGCAGTTTGGGAGCAACTAATGAAAAACTGTTTTTT. Amino acids: CASSLGATNEKLFF. J is TRBJ1-4 and V is TRBV27; unclear D gene. The CDR3 is made up of 14 amino acids. Germline values: CDR1 MNHEY, CDR2 SMNVEV (reference sequence). The germline V and J ends were trimmed by 3 bases and 0 bases, with 5 bases remaining between them.

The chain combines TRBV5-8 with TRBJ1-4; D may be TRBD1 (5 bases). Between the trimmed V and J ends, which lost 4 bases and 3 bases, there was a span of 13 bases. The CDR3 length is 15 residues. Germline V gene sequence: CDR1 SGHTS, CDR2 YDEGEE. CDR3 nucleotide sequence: TGTGCCAGCAGCCTGGGGCGAGGAGCTAATGAAAAACTGTTTTTT. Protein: CASSLGRGANEKLFF.

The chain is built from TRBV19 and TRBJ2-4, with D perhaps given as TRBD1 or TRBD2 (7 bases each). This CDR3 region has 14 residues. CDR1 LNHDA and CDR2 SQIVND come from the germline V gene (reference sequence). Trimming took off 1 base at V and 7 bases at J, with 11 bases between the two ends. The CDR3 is CASSIAQGGNIQYF. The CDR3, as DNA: TGTGCCAGTAGTATAGCTCAGGGGGGGAACATTCAGTACTTC.